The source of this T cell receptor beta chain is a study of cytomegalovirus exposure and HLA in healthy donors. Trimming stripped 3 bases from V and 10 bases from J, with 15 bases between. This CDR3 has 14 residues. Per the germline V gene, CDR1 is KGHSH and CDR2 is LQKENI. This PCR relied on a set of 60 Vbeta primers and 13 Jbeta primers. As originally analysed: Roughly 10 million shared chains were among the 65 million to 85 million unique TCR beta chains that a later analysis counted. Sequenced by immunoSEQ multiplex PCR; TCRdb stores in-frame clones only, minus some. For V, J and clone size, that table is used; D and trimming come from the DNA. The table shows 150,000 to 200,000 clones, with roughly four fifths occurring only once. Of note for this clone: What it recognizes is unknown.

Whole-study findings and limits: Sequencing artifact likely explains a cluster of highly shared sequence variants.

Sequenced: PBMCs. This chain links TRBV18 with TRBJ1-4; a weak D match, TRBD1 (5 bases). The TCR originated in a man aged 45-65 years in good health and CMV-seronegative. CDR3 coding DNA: TGTGCCAGCTCACCCCTGACGGGGGGGGGAAAACTGTTTTTT. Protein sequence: CASSPLTGGGKLFF.